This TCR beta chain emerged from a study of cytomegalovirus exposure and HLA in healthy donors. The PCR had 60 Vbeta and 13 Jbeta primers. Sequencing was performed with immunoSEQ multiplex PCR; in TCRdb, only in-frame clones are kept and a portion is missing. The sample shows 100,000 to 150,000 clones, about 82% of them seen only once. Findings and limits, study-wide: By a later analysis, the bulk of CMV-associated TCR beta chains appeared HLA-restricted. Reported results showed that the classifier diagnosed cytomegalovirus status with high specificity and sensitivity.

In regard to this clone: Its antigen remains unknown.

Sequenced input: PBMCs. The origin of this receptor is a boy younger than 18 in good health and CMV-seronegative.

CDR3 sequence: CASSPGGYQPQHF. CDR3 in DNA: TGTGCCAGCAGCCCTGGGGGGTATCAGCCCCAGCATTTT. The chain is built from TRBV7-2 and TRBJ1-5, with a weak D call TRBD1 (5 bases). Germline V gives CDR1 SGHTA, CDR2 FQGNSA. This CDR3 region has 13 residues. The ends were cut back, 5 bases at V and 5 bases at J, with 10 bases in the middle.